Following are 31 T cell receptor beta chains from one sample sequenced in a study of blood T cell repertoires in COVID-19. Here immunoSEQ multiplex PCR was the method, and the copy in TCRdb shows in-frame clones only, minus some. The sample lists about 64,000 clones, around 83% occurring once. The sequencing input was peripheral blood. Every receptor here comes from a woman aged 55-70 years with acute or convalescent COVID-19.

The chain links TRBV6-5 to TRBJ1-3; 9 bases line up with TRBD1. This CDR3 spans 14 amino acids. J lost 4 bases, V lost 6 bases, and 4 bases had no gene match. Germline values: CDR1 MNHEY, CDR2 SVGAGI. Here the CDR3 reads CASRRGQGGNTIYF. CDR3 in DNA: TGTGCCAGCAGGAGGGGACAGGGAGGAAACACCATATATTTT.

The rearrangement joins TRBV4-1 to TRBJ2-5; TRBD2 agrees at 7 bases. The CDR3 runs to 15 residues. Germline V lookup: CDR1 MGHRA, CDR2 YSYEKL. J lost 5 bases, V lost 3 bases, and 9 bases had no gene match. The CDR3 DNA reads TGCGCCAGCAGCCAGGGGGGGGAACCCCAGGAGACCCAGTACTTC. Translating gives CASSQGGEPQETQYF.

V gene TRBV4-2 combines with J gene TRBJ1-2; D is perhaps TRBD1 (6 bases). CDR1 LGHNA and CDR2 YNFKEQ come from the germline V gene. Trimming stripped 4 bases from V and 3 bases from J, with 18 bases between. The length of the CDR3 is 16 residues. CDR3 in amino acids: CASSPQSGGADYGYTF. The CDR3 bases are TGTGCCAGCAGCCCCCAAAGCGGGGGGGCAGACTATGGCTACACCTTC.

The CDR3 region has the DNA TGTGCCAGCAGCGTAGGGCTAGCGGGCTCCTACAATGAGCAGTTCTTC. Its translation: CASSVGLAGSYNEQFF. V gene TRBV9 combines with J gene TRBJ2-1, with 8 bases matching TRBD2. The CDR3 is 16 residues long. J was trimmed by 0 bases and V by 0 bases; bases with no gene match: 2. CDR1 and CDR2 (germline): SGDLS, YYNGEE.

The chain is built from TRBV6-5 and TRBJ1-5, with 7 bases lining up with TRBD1. The CDR3 covers 14 residues. From germline, CDR1 is MNHEY and CDR2 SVGAGI. V lost 6 bases, J lost 1 base, and 3 bases stayed unmatched. CDR3 in DNA: TGTGCCAGCAGAACAGGGGTCAGCAATCAGCCCCAGCATTTT. Translation gives CASRTGVSNQPQHF.

The sample holds a few counts of this clone. This chain links TRBV6-6 with TRBJ2-7, with D perhaps TRBD2 (5 bases). Germline values: CDR1 MNHNY, CDR2 SVGAGI (reference sequence). The CDR3 has 12 residues. V was shortened by 5 bases and J by 3 bases, with 8 bases between the two germline ends. The CDR3, as DNA: TGTGCCAGCAGTCCGAGGGTCTACGAGCAGTACTTC. Its protein is CASSPRVYEQYF.

The chain combines TRBV9 with TRBJ2-1; D is unclear. This CDR3 spans 13 amino acids. The V end was cut by 0 bases, the J end by 6 bases, with 7 bases between. CDR1 and CDR2 from the germline V gene are SGDLS and YYNGEE. In DNA form, the CDR3 reads TGTGCCAGCAGCGTAGGACTTATCAATGAGCAGTTCTTC. This gives the protein CASSVGLINEQFF. The full variable domain, its missing parts supplied by reference TRBV9 and TRBJ2-1, is DSGVTQTPKHLITATGQRVTLRCSPRSGDLSVYWYQQSLDQGLQFLIQYYNGEERAKGNILERFSAQQFPDLHSELNLSSLELGDSALYFCASSVGLINEQFFGPGTRLTVL.

This clone appeared a few times. The chain is built from TRBV5-8 and TRBJ1-5; 7 bases are a match to TRBD1. The CDR3 has 16 amino acids. CDR1 SGHTS and CDR2 YDEGEE come from the germline V gene. Trimming at V came to 2 bases and at J to 1 base, leaving 6 bases not matched to a gene. The CDR3 reads CASSLSLQGSNQPQHF. CDR3 coding DNA: TGTGCCAGCAGCTTATCCTTACAGGGGAGCAATCAGCCCCAGCATTTT.

V is TRBV6-5 and J is TRBJ2-1; no reliable D call. This CDR3 is 11 amino acids long. The germline V gene encodes CDR1 MNHEY and CDR2 SVGAGI. Trimming cost V 6 bases and J 4 bases, with 4 bases left between them. The CDR3 loop reads CASSPYNEQFF. The CDR3 region has the DNA TGTGCCAGCAGCCCATACAATGAGCAGTTCTTC.

V is TRBV25-1 and J is TRBJ1-2; a weak D match, TRBD1 (6 bases). V dropped 4 bases and J dropped 6 bases, with 18 bases sitting between them. This CDR3 is 15 amino acids long. CDR1 is MGHDK, CDR2 SYGVNS, per germline. This CDR3 reads CASSGILGQLNGYTF. As DNA, the CDR3 is TGTGCCAGCAGTGGGATTCTCGGACAGTTAAATGGCTACACCTTC.

V is TRBV10-1 and J is TRBJ2-5; 8 bases map to TRBD1. The CDR3 totals 14 residues. The J segment lost 7 bases and the V segment lost 2 bases, leaving 6 bases of the junction unmatched. Germline CDR1 reads WNHNN; CDR2 reads SYGVQD (reference sequence). This CDR3 reads CASSEDRGSVTQYF. The CDR3 DNA follows: TGCGCCAGCAGTGAGGACAGGGGCTCGGTGACCCAGTACTTC.

V is TRBV5-1 and J is TRBJ1-2, with D possibly being TRBD1 (5 bases). This CDR3 has 13 residues. Germline V gene lookup returns CDR1 SGHRS and CDR2 YFSETQ. Trimming removed 0 bases at V and 4 bases at J, with 7 bases between. CDR3 in DNA: TGCGCCAGCAGCTTGGGACAGAGCTATGGCTACACCTTC. Translated, it gives CASSLGQSYGYTF.

A word on this clone: In the same sample, other DNA sequences code for this CDR3. This rearrangement joins TRBV5-1 to TRBJ1-1; TRBD1 matches at 7 bases. After removal of 0 bases from V and 2 bases from J, the junction contained 1 base not matched to a gene. Germline CDR1 reads SGHRS; CDR2 reads YFSETQ. This CDR3 has 14 amino acids. CDR3 protein: CASSLDRGNTEAFF. The CDR3 DNA sequence: TGCGCCAGCAGCTTGGACAGGGGAAACACTGAAGCTTTCTTT.

V usage is TRBV4-1 and J usage is TRBJ2-7, with D uncertain. The CDR3 covers 16 residues. CDR1 is MGHRA, CDR2 YSYEKL, per germline. Trimming removed 3 bases from V and 4 bases from J, with 19 bases in between. The CDR3 region is CASSHVLRPSEYEQYF. In DNA form, the CDR3 reads TGCGCCAGCAGCCACGTTCTGCGGCCCTCAGAGTACGAGCAGTACTTC.

V is TRBV9 and J is TRBJ1-3; the D gene is possibly TRBD1 (5 bases). The CDR3 totals 16 residues. The ends were cut back, 3 bases at V and 2 bases at J, with 15 bases in the middle. Germline values: CDR1 SGDLS, CDR2 YYNGEE. CDR3 region: CASSARQTYTGNTIYF. CDR3 coding DNA: TGTGCCAGCAGCGCCCGACAGACTTATACTGGAAACACCATATATTTT. The complete variable domain, with remaining parts taken from reference TRBV9 and TRBJ1-3, reads DSGVTQTPKHLITATGQRVTLRCSPRSGDLSVYWYQQSLDQGLQFLIQYYNGEERAKGNILERFSAQQFPDLHSELNLSSLELGDSALYFCASSARQTYTGNTIYFGEGSWLTVV.

The gene calls are TRBV7-2 and TRBJ1-2; the D gene is possibly TRBD1 (6 bases). The CDR3 sequence is 16 residues long. V was cut by 3 bases and J by 0 bases, with 14 bases left in between. The germline V gene encodes CDR1 SGHTA and CDR2 FQGNSA. CDR3 bases: TGTGCCAGCAGCTTGGGGGCGGAGGTTCCTAACTATGGCTACACCTTC. Translation gives CASSLGAEVPNYGYTF.

The chain employs TRBV18 and TRBJ1-1; D ambiguous. The CDR3 contains 15 residues. CDR1 is KGHSH and CDR2 is LQKENI in the germline V gene. V shed 0 bases and J shed 0 bases, with 8 bases lying between them. The CDR3 DNA is TGTGCCAGCTCACCACCAATAGCCCTGAACACTGAAGCTTTCTTT. It encodes CASSPPIALNTEAFF.

V gene TRBV9 combines with J gene TRBJ1-1; tentatively, D is TRBD1 (5 bases). Germline V gene sequence: CDR1 SGDLS, CDR2 YYNGEE. The V end was cut by 0 bases, the J end by 8 bases, with 14 bases between. CDR3 size: 14 residues. The CDR3 spells CASSVASGRGEAFF. CDR3 coding DNA: TGTGCCAGCAGCGTAGCTTCAGGGCGGGGCGAAGCTTTCTTT.

The chain carries TRBV9 and TRBJ2-1, with 9 bases matching TRBD2. V lost 0 bases, J lost 7 bases, and 2 bases stayed unmatched. The length of the CDR3 is 14 residues. Looked up from germline, CDR1 is SGDLS and CDR2 is YYNGEE. CDR3 sequence: CASSVGAGGNEQFF. The CDR3 nucleotides read TGTGCCAGCAGCGTAGGAGCGGGAGGAAATGAGCAGTTCTTC.

This clone was recorded a few times. This chain connects TRBV6-5 to TRBJ1-5; TRBD1 aligns across 9 bases. Germline CDR1 reads MNHEY; CDR2 reads SVGAGI. The ends lost 6 bases at V and 3 bases at J; junction bases unmatched: 3. The CDR3 is made up of 14 amino acids. The CDR3 sequence: CASRGTGHNQPQHF. CDR3 nucleotides: TGTGCCAGCAGGGGGACAGGGCACAATCAGCCCCAGCATTTT.

This chain links TRBV27 with TRBJ2-2, with D tentatively TRBD1 (5 bases). The CDR3 is 12 amino acids. Per germline, CDR1 MNHEY and CDR2 SMNVEV (reference sequence). The V gene lost 6 bases and the J gene lost 7 bases, with 9 bases spanning the gap. CDR3 protein: CASRGRGGELFF. CDR3 nucleotide sequence: TGTGCCAGCAGGGGGCGCGGCGGGGAGCTGTTTTTT.

Comment on this clone: Other DNA sequences within the sample encode an identical CDR3. The chain is built from TRBV6-6 and TRBJ1-2; maybe TRBD1 (6 bases). The CDR3 totals 14 residues. CDR1 is MNHNY and CDR2 is SVGAGI in the germline V gene (reference sequence). V shed 0 bases and J shed 5 bases, with 10 bases lying between them. CDR3 residues: CASSYSGGGYGYTF. CDR3 nucleotides: TGTGCCAGCAGTTACTCAGGGGGGGGTTATGGCTACACCTTC.

This clone showed up just a few times. This sequence joins TRBV19 and TRBJ1-6; TRBD1 agrees at 9 bases. The CDR3 runs to 14 residues. J was trimmed by 10 bases and V by 4 bases; bases with no gene match: 5. The germline gives CDR1 LNHDA, CDR2 SQIVND (reference sequence). CDR3 sequence reads: CASSTDRGESPLHF. CDR3 nucleotide sequence: TGTGCCAGTAGTACCGACAGGGGGGAATCACCCCTCCACTTT.

The sample holds one count of this clone. The gene calls are TRBV30 and TRBJ1-1, with 10 bases identical to TRBD1. The CDR3 sequence is 15 residues long. Germline values: CDR1 GTSNPN, CDR2 SVGIG (reference sequence). V was clipped by 0 bases and J by 6 bases; unmatched bases: 7. CDR3 sequence (DNA): TGTGCCTGGAGTGTAGTTCGGGACAGGGGTGCTGAAGCTTTCTTT. This sequence encodes CAWSVVRDRGAEAFF.

The rearrangement joins TRBV27 to TRBJ1-5, with D unclear. Germline V lookup: CDR1 MNHEY, CDR2 SMNVEV (reference sequence). With 2 bases removed from V and 6 bases from J, the gap between germline ends came to 11 bases. The CDR3 is made up of 14 amino acids. The CDR3 is CASSLAGRAQPQHF. CDR3 nucleotide sequence: TGTGCCAGCAGTTTAGCGGGGAGGGCTCAGCCCCAGCATTTT.

The CDR3 nucleotides are TGCAGCGTTAGATTTAGGAACACTGAAGCTTTCTTT. Its translation: CSVRFRNTEAFF. The chain couples TRBV29-1 to TRBJ1-1; D not certain. The CDR3 totals 12 residues. The V end lost 5 bases, the J end lost 1 base, and 8 bases lay between the germline ends. From germline, CDR1 is SQVTM and CDR2 ANQGSEA.

CDR3: CASSPPRQGLTTDTQYF. The DNA of the CDR3 is TGTGCCAGCTCACCACCGCGGCAGGGGCTGACCACAGATACGCAGTATTTT. The genes are TRBV18 and TRBJ2-3; D possibly corresponds to TRBD1 (6 bases). Germline V lookup: CDR1 KGHSH, CDR2 LQKENI. The CDR3 sequence is 17 residues long. Trimming pared 0 bases from V and 2 bases from J, leaving 15 bases between.

This chain connects TRBV3-1 (or the pseudogene TRBV3-2) to TRBJ2-3; 9 nucleotides line up with TRBD1. Germline CDR1 reads LGHDT; CDR2 reads YNNKEL (reference sequence). This CDR3 region has 15 residues. V shed 5 bases and J 2 bases; nucleotides not matched to a gene: 5. CDR3 coding DNA: TGTGCCAGCAGCGGGGGACAGGGTGACACAGATACGCAGTATTTT. Encoded protein: CASSGGQGDTDTQYF.

This clone has only one observation. CDR3 region: CSVGGGNTIYF. CDR3 bases: TGCAGCGTTGGAGGGGGAAACACCATATATTTT. V and J are TRBV29-1 and TRBJ1-3; D remains unclear. This CDR3 contains 11 residues. CDR1 SQVTM and CDR2 ANQGSEA come from the germline V gene. V lost 4 bases and J 4 bases, leaving 5 bases between the germline ends.

The genes are TRBV6-6 and TRBJ2-6; TRBD1 is a possible D gene (6 bases). The V gene lost 6 bases and the J gene lost 4 bases, with 13 bases spanning the gap. The germline gives CDR1 MNHNY, CDR2 SVGAGI (reference sequence). The CDR3 covers 15 residues. CDR3 protein: CASSHVGAGANVLTF. DNA for the CDR3: TGTGCCAGCAGCCACGTGGGGGCAGGGGCCAACGTCCTGACTTTC.

This rearrangement joins TRBV11-2 to TRBJ2-3; the match to TRBD2 covers 8 bases. Germline V gives CDR1 SGHAT, CDR2 FQNNGV. The CDR3 length is 15 residues. J lost 3 bases, V lost 4 bases, and 6 bases had no gene match. The CDR3: CASSSSPGGTDTQYF. In nucleotides, the CDR3 is TGTGCCAGCAGCTCAAGCCCGGGGGGGACAGATACGCAGTATTTT.